Here is one TCR beta chain with its context. Germline loops: CDR1 SGDLS, CDR2 YYNGEE. Unmatched junction bases numbered 2, after V lost 2 bases and J lost 0 bases. The CDR3 runs 16 residues. cDNA molecules, individually, were tagged with unique molecular identifiers. TCRdb reprocessed the 5' RACE reads via MiXCR and lists one record per CDR3 protein. The table records around 44,000 distinct CDR3 sequences, 7.7% of them present only once. The sample is drawn from a study of early T cells in non-severe SARS-CoV-2 infection. The chain is built from TRBV9 and TRBJ1-6; 7 nucleotides line up with TRBD1. The TCR sequence derives from an adult who was a healthcare worker with PCR-confirmed SARS-CoV-2 infection or an uninfected control (not recorded which). Input material: whole blood. The CDR3 sequence: CASSVGQASYNSPLHF. As DNA, the CDR3 is TGTGCCAGCAGCGTCGGACAGGCCTCCTATAATTCACCCCTCCACTTT.